These T cell receptor beta chains were read from a single sample in a study of beta chain features in type 1 diabetes. The protocol was immunoSEQ multiplex PCR, while the TCRdb copy is restricted to in-frame clones and leaves out a portion. Of around 250,000 clones listed, about 30% are singletons. Sequencing used central memory CD4+ T cells from blood. The receptors here all came from a man in his thirties or forties in good health. Both conserved end residues are part of each CDR3. A D gene is named only where the DNA matches it firmly. The size field is filled for only some rows; it gives once, few, many or a size class.

v_gene: TRBV27; d_gene: -; abundance: medium-sized; j_gene: TRBJ2-5; CDR3aa: CASSLSPAQETQYF; CDR3nt: TGTGCCAGCAGTTTATCGCCGGCCCAAGAGACCCAGTACTTC
v_gene: TRBV5-1; d_gene: -; abundance: few; j_gene: TRBJ2-1; CDR3aa: CASSLYRDVFF; CDR3nt: TGCGCCAGCAGCCTGTACAGGGATGTGTTCTTC
v_gene: TRBV9; d_gene: -; abundance: few; j_gene: TRBJ2-3; CDR3aa: CASSATIGLSTDTQYF; CDR3nt: TGTGCCAGCAGCGCAACTATTGGACTGAGCACAGATACGCAGTATTTT
v_gene: TRBV28; d_gene: -; abundance: many; j_gene: TRBJ2-4; CDR3aa: CASSFSSLAKNIQYF; CDR3nt: TGTGCCAGCAGTTTTTCCTCATTAGCCAAAAACATTCAGTACTTC
v_gene: TRBV5-1; d_gene: TRBD2; abundance: -; j_gene: TRBJ2-7; CDR3aa: CASSFMLAGGLWSF; CDR3nt: TGCGCCAGCAGCTTTATGCTAGCGGGAGGCCTCTGGTCCTTC
v_gene: TRBV29-1; d_gene: -; abundance: -; j_gene: TRBJ2-7; CDR3aa: CSARNSYEQYF; CDR3nt: TGCAGCGCCCGCAATTCCTACGAGCAGTACTTC
v_gene: TRBV29-1; d_gene: TRBD1; abundance: -; j_gene: TRBJ1-1; CDR3aa: CSVGQGGTEAFF; CDR3nt: TGCAGCGTAGGACAGGGAGGCACTGAAGCTTTCTTT
v_gene: TRBV29-1; d_gene: -; abundance: -; j_gene: TRBJ2-1; CDR3aa: CSVRTRPLYNEQFF; CDR3nt: TGCAGCGTGCGGACACGACCCCTCTACAATGAGCAGTTCTTC
v_gene: TRBV2; d_gene: -; abundance: -; j_gene: TRBJ2-3; CDR3aa: CASRPGSRGHTDTQYF; CDR3nt: TGTGCCAGCAGGCCAGGGAGTAGAGGGCACACAGATACGCAGTATTTT
v_gene: TRBV7-2; d_gene: -; abundance: many; j_gene: TRBJ2-7; CDR3aa: CASSSSGYSSYEQYF; CDR3nt: TGTGCCAGCAGCTCCTCCGGGTACAGCTCCTACGAGCAGTACTTC
v_gene: TRBV7-2; d_gene: TRBD2; abundance: -; j_gene: TRBJ2-7; CDR3aa: CASSFLAAGGAGGSYEQYF; CDR3nt: TGTGCCAGCAGCTTTCTGGCGGCAGGGGGAGCGGGAGGGTCCTACGAGCAGTACTTC